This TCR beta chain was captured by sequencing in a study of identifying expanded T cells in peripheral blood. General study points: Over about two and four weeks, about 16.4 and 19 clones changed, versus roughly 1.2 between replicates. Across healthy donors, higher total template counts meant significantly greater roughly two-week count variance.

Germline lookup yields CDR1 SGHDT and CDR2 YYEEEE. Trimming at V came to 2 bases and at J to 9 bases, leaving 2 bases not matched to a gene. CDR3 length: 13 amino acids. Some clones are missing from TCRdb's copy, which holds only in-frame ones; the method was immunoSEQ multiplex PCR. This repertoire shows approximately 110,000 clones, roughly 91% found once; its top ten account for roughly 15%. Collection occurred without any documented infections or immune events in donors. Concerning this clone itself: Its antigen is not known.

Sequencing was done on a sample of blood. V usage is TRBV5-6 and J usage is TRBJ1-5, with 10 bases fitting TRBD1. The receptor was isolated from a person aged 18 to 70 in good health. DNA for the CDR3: TGTGCCAGCAGCTTTGGGACAGGGGTGCCCCAGCATTTT. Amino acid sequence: CASSFGTGVPQHF.